This T cell receptor (beta chain) was obtained from a study of radiation and T cells in renal cell carcinoma. Time point denoted: blood 2 weeks post-SBRT. Treatment in this sample: 15 Gy SBRT to primary tumor, nephrectomy 4 weeks later. The CDR3 is 15 amino acids. The germline V gene has CDR1 LNHDA and CDR2 SQIVND (reference sequence). V dropped 2 bases and J dropped 1 base, with 11 bases sitting between them. Sequenced by immunoSEQ multiplex PCR; TCRdb stores in-frame clones only, minus some. In the table there are 150,000 or so clones, about nine tenths of which are singletons. The J gene is TRBJ1-1, the V gene TRBV19; maybe TRBD1 (6 bases). The TCR was taken from a woman aged 45-65 years with renal cell carcinoma. The material sequenced was blood, taken from a patient whose treatment included radiotherapy and nephrectomy. CDR3 residues: CASSIIQGRNTEAFF. The CDR3, as DNA: TGTGCCAGTAGTATAATACAGGGACGGAACACTGAAGCTTTCTTT.